This T cell receptor beta chain is from a study of blood T cell repertoires in COVID-19. Study-level information: Acute and convalescent COVID-19 specimens originated in the United States, Italy and Spain.

The CDR3 contains 14 residues. After removal of 2 bases from V and 5 bases from J, the junction contained 8 bases not matched to a gene. CDR1 and CDR2 from the germline V gene are GTSNPN and SVGIG (reference sequence). Sequencing was performed with immunoSEQ multiplex PCR; in TCRdb, only in-frame clones are kept and a portion is missing. The data show a few hundred thousand clones, 80% to 85% seen once. The TCR originated in an older woman with acute or convalescent COVID-19. Sequenced sample: peripheral blood. The V and J genes are TRBV30 and TRBJ2-7, with 8 positions matching TRBD1. CDR3 amino acids: CAWSLLDRVNEQYF. DNA for the CDR3: TGTGCCTGGAGTCTACTGGACAGGGTCAACGAGCAGTACTTC.